Each of the 9 T cell receptor beta chains below was sequenced from the same sample in a study of cytomegalovirus exposure and HLA in healthy donors. Amplification used 60 Vbeta primers and 13 Jbeta primers. Assay: immunoSEQ multiplex PCR; the TCRdb copy retains only in-frame clones and omits some. The data show roughly 100,000 clones, with approximately 85% seen just once and around 6% held by the top ten. The sequenced sample consisted of PBMCs. The receptors originated from a woman aged 18-29 years in good health and CMV-seropositive.

The chain employs TRBV5-1 and TRBJ2-7; D is uncertain. The germline V gene has CDR1 SGHRS and CDR2 YFSETQ. The CDR3 has 15 amino acids. Between the trimmed V and J ends, which lost 0 bases and 6 bases, there was a span of 16 bases. The CDR3 DNA follows: TGCGCCAGCAGCTTGGATGGCTCGCTGTGGAGCGAGCAGTACTTC. It codes for CASSLDGSLWSEQYF.

J is TRBJ2-3 and V is TRBV2, with 9 bases that match TRBD1. Germline lookup yields CDR1 SNHLY and CDR2 FYNNEI. This CDR3 has 15 residues. Trimming at V came to 1 base and at J to 1 base, leaving 0 bases not matched to a gene. The CDR3 spells CASSEGTGGTDTQYF. The CDR3 region has the DNA TGTGCCAGCAGTGAAGGGACAGGGGGCACAGATACGCAGTATTTT.

The chain couples TRBV7-8 to TRBJ1-3, with 10 positions matching TRBD1. Losses at the gene ends were 4 bases for V and 4 bases for J; bases not matched to a gene: 4. Germline V CDR1 and CDR2: SGHVS, FQNEAQ. CDR3 length equals 15 residues. For the CDR3, the DNA is TGTGCCAGCAGCTCGACAGGGGGCACGGGAAACACCATATATTTT. As protein: CASSSTGGTGNTIYF.

The genes are TRBV28 and TRBJ2-7; 8 bases line up with TRBD1. CDR3 length equals 15 residues. Unmatched junction bases numbered 4, after V lost 3 bases and J lost 0 bases. Germline lookup yields CDR1 MDHEN and CDR2 SYDVKM. The CDR3 protein is CASSFGQGASYEQYF. Written as DNA, the CDR3 is TGTGCCAGCAGTTTTGGACAGGGTGCCTCCTACGAGCAGTACTTC.

The chain couples TRBV4-2 to TRBJ2-1; 10 bases agree with TRBD2. The CDR3 runs 19 residues. V gave up 0 bases and J gave up 1 base; unmatched junction bases: 9. CDR1 and CDR2 (germline): LGHNA, YNFKEQ. CDR3 loop: CASSQDGIAGGRSYNEQFF. CDR3 DNA: TGTGCCAGCAGCCAAGATGGGATAGCGGGAGGTCGGTCCTACAATGAGCAGTTCTTC.

The chain carries TRBV19 and TRBJ2-1; possibly TRBD2 for D (5 bases). Germline V gene lookup returns CDR1 LNHDA and CDR2 SQIVND (reference sequence). This CDR3 is 12 amino acids long. Trimming left V 6 bases short and J 6 bases short, with 9 bases between. CDR3 amino acids: CASRPSGNEQFF. DNA of the CDR3: TGTGCCAGTAGGCCCAGCGGCAATGAGCAGTTCTTC.

The V call is TRBV4-2, the J call TRBJ2-7, with TRBD1 matching 8 bases. The germline V gene encodes CDR1 LGHNA and CDR2 YNFKEQ. J was trimmed by 2 bases and V by 4 bases; bases with no gene match: 10. The CDR3 extends over 16 amino acids. The CDR3 protein is CASSRSTGGLTYEQYF. DNA for the CDR3: TGTGCCAGCAGCCGCTCAACAGGGGGTCTTACCTACGAGCAGTACTTC.

The rearrangement links TRBV2 to TRBJ2-2, with 7 bases fitting TRBD1. The CDR3 loop spans 13 amino acids. The ends lost 10 bases at V and 6 bases at J; junction bases unmatched: 8. The germline V gene encodes CDR1 SNHLY and CDR2 FYNNEI. The DNA of the CDR3 is TGTGCCACTCAGGACAGGCTACCCGGGGAGCTGTTTTTT. It yields the protein CATQDRLPGELFF.

The rearrangement uses TRBV19 and TRBJ2-7, with 9 bases that match TRBD1. CDR3 size: 15 residues. CDR1 and CDR2 (germline): LNHDA, SQIVND (reference sequence). V was clipped by 6 bases and J by 4 bases; unmatched bases: 10. The CDR3: CASRLAGQGIYEQYF. The CDR3 region has the DNA TGTGCCAGTAGACTCGCGGGACAGGGAATTTACGAGCAGTACTTC. The whole variable domain, remainder taken from reference TRBV19 and TRBJ2-7, is DGGITQSPKYLFRKEGQNVTLSCEQNLNHDAMYWYRQDPGQGLRLIYYSQIVNDFQKGDIAEGYSVSREKKESFPLTVTSAQKNPTAFYLCASRLAGQGIYEQYFGPGTRLTVT.